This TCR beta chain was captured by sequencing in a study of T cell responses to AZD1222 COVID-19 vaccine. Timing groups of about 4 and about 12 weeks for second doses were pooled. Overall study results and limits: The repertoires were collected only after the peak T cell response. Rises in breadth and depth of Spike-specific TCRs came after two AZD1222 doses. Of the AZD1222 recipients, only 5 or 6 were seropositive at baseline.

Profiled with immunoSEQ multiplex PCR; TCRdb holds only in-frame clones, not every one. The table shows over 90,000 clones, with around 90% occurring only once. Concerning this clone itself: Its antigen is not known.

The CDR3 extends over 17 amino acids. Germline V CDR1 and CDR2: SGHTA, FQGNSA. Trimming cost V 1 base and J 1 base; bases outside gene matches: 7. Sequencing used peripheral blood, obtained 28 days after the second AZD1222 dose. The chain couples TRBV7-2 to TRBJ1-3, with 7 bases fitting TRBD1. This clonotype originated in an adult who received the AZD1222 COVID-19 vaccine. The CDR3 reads CASSLVTGTGSGNTIYF. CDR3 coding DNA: TGTGCCAGCAGCTTAGTGACAGGGACGGGATCTGGAAACACCATATATTTT.